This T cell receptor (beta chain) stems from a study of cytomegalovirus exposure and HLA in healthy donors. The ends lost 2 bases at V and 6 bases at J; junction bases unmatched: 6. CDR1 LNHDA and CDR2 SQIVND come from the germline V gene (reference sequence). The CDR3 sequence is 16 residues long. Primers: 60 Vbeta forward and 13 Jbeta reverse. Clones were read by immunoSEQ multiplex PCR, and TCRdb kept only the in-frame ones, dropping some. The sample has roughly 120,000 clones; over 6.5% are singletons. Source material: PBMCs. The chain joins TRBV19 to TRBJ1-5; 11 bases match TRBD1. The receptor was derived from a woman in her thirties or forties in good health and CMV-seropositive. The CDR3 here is CASSIRAGTGGQPQHF. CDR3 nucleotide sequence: TGTGCCAGTAGTATAAGGGCCGGGACAGGGGGTCAGCCCCAGCATTTT.